These T cell receptor beta chains were read from a single sample in a study of blood T cell repertoires in COVID-19. Some clones are missing from TCRdb's copy, which holds only in-frame ones; the method was immunoSEQ multiplex PCR. In the table there are about 140,000 clones, around 80% of which are singletons. Source material: PBMCs or T cells enriched from blood (not recorded which). Receptors originate from a man in his sixties or seventies who had been exposed to COVID-19. The CDR3 runs from the conserved cysteine through the conserved F or W. D genes are given only for firm matches. Rows give clone size only sometimes, using once, few, many, or a class for an expanded clone.

D: TRBD1; size: NA; length: 16; J: TRBJ1-1; V: TRBV15; CDR3: CATSTRQGSRLTEAFF; DNA: TGTGCCACCAGCACAAGACAGGGTTCTAGGCTAACTGAAGCTTTCTTT
D: NA; size: NA; length: 13; J: TRBJ1-2; V: TRBV2; CDR3: CASSEQANYGYTF; DNA: TGTGCCAGCAGTGAACAGGCTAACTATGGCTACACCTTC
D: TRBD2; size: few; length: 18; J: TRBJ2-3; V: TRBV5-1; CDR3: CASSLVASGRLGTDTQYF; DNA: TGCGCCAGCAGCTTGGTAGCTAGCGGGAGATTAGGGACAGATACGCAGTATTTT
D: TRBD1; size: NA; length: 15; J: TRBJ2-2; V: TRBV5-4; CDR3: CASSSQGSNTGELFF; DNA: TGTGCCAGCAGCTCACAGGGGTCGAACACCGGGGAGCTGTTTTTT
D: NA; size: NA; length: 17; J: TRBJ1-1; V: TRBV30; CDR3: CAWSAKLRVRMNTEAFF; DNA: TGTGCCTGGAGTGCGAAACTCAGGGTGAGAATGAACACTGAAGCTTTCTTT
D: NA; size: NA; length: 14; J: TRBJ2-1; V: TRBV3-1/TRBV3-2; CDR3: CASSQEQSNNEQFF; DNA: TGTGCCAGCAGCCAAGAACAGAGTAACAATGAGCAGTTCTTC
D: TRBD2; size: few; length: 15; J: TRBJ2-1; V: TRBV6-5; CDR3: CASSNYGTTHNEQFF; DNA: TGTGCCAGCAGTAATTACGGGACTACCCACAATGAGCAGTTCTTC
D: NA; size: NA; length: 12; J: TRBJ1-2; V: TRBV2; CDR3: CASTTLHYGYTF; DNA: TGTGCCAGCACCACCCTACACTATGGCTACACCTTC
D: NA; size: NA; length: 14; J: TRBJ2-7; V: TRBV28; CDR3: CASSFVGGGYEQYF; DNA: TGTGCCAGCAGTTTCGTGGGAGGGGGCTACGAGCAGTACTTC
D: TRBD2; size: NA; length: 17; J: TRBJ2-2; V: TRBV9; CDR3: CASSPRGTSGKTGELFF; DNA: TGTGCCAGCAGCCCCCGCGGGACTAGCGGAAAAACCGGGGAGCTGTTTTTT
D: TRBD2; size: NA; length: 16; J: TRBJ2-5; V: TRBV11-3; CDR3: CASSPQVAGGQETQYF; DNA: TGTGCCAGCAGCCCCCAGGTAGCGGGAGGCCAAGAGACCCAGTACTTC
D: TRBD1; size: NA; length: 13; J: TRBJ1-3; V: TRBV12-3/TRBV12-4; CDR3: CASSLDRGNTIYF; DNA: TGTGCCAGCAGTTTAGACAGGGGGAACACCATATATTTT
D: NA; size: NA; length: 13; J: TRBJ1-6; V: TRBV30; CDR3: CAWNPGVNSPLHF; DNA: TGTGCCTGGAATCCGGGGGTCAATTCACCCCTCCACTTT
D: NA; size: NA; length: 16; J: TRBJ2-4; V: TRBV19; CDR3: CASSIEGTGHGNIQYF; DNA: TGTGCCAGTAGTATAGAGGGAACAGGGCACGGAAACATTCAGTACTTC
D: TRBD2; size: NA; length: 19; J: TRBJ2-1; V: TRBV7-9; CDR3: CASSLTELRWGRALNEQFF; DNA: TGTGCCAGCAGCCTTACCGAGTTACGTTGGGGGAGGGCCCTGAATGAGCAGTTCTTC